This T cell receptor beta chain was obtained from a study of beta chain features in type 1 diabetes. Study outcomes and limitations: Type 1 diabetes patients had VDJ junctions that carried fewer insertions and more deletions. Equally in patients and controls, PCR might preferentially amplify shorter templates.

Sampling consisted of one heparinised blood draw per donor, averaging roughly 0.12 L. CD4+ naive, central memory, regulatory and stem cell-like memory subsets were isolated by sorting on CD45RO/CCR7/CD25/CD127/CD95/CD27. Concerning this clone: The antigen remains undetermined.

Every bit of the isolated RNA underwent reverse transcription, so sequencing read expressed TCRB transcripts. Produced via immunoSEQ multiplex PCR; TCRdb's table is partial and in-frame only. This table holds some 150,000 clones, 11% found once. The clonotype comes from a man between 18 and 35 years old in good health. Sequencing used central memory CD4+ T cells from blood.

The CDR3 DNA reads as TGTGCCAGCAGCTTTGGAGCGGGGGGCCGGGAGACCCAGTACTTC. Its translation: CASSFGAGGRETQYF. This chain links TRBV7-2 with TRBJ2-5; TRBD2 agrees at 9 bases. Germline CDR1 SGHTA, CDR2 FQGNSA. The CDR3 consists of 15 residues. V was pared by 3 bases and J by 5 bases, with 7 bases of the junction left unmatched. The whole variable domain, filled in from reference TRBV7-2 and TRBJ2-5, reads GAGVSQSPSNKVTEKGKDVELRCDPISGHTALYWYRQSLGQGLEFLIYFQGNSAPDKSGLPSDRFSAERTGGSVSTLTIQRTQQEDSAVYLCASSFGAGGRETQYFGPGTRLLVL.